The T cell receptor (beta chain) described here comes from a study of blood T cell repertoires in COVID-19. The data were produced by immunoSEQ multiplex PCR, yet TCRdb's version contains in-frame clones alone and is incomplete. The sample shows under 200,000 clones, 84% of them seen only once. Seattle-derived patients entered the study during active infection and were followed longitudinally. The clonotype was recovered from a woman of 80 years or more with COVID-19, enrolled during active disease. Sequenced sample: peripheral blood.

The CDR3 bases are TGCGCCAGCAGCCAAGATCTGAGGACAGTCAACACTGAAGCTTTCTTT. Its protein is CASSQDLRTVNTEAFF. The chain is built from TRBV4-1 and TRBJ1-1, with a possible D match to TRBD1 (6 bases). The CDR3 spans 16 residues. Trimming pared 0 bases from V and 2 bases from J, leaving 13 bases between. CDR1 and CDR2 (germline): MGHRA, YSYEKL.